The 10 T cell receptor beta chains reported below all come from one sample, sequenced in a study of OX40 agonist ivuxolimab in advanced cancers. Clones were sequenced by immunoSEQ multiplex PCR, and TCRdb holds only the in-frame ones, with some missing. The data hold 71,000 or so clones, with around 80% observed a single time. The specimen was CD4+ or CD8+ T cells sorted from blood, collected in a trial of the OX40 agonist ivuxolimab. Receptors originate from an adult with an advanced solid tumor such as melanoma, head and neck, liver or kidney cancer.

This clone turned up a few times. The chain joins TRBV4-1 to TRBJ1-2, with D possibly matching TRBD1 (5 bases). The CDR3 has 13 residues. Per the germline V gene, CDR1 is MGHRA and CDR2 is YSYEKL. Trimming removed 1 base at V and 4 bases at J, with 7 bases between. The CDR3 loop is CASSQGDGYGYTF. The CDR3, as DNA: TGCGCCAGCAGCCAAGGGGACGGCTATGGCTACACCTTC.

The J gene is TRBJ2-5, the V gene TRBV5-1; 10 nucleotides agree with TRBD1. There are 15 residues in the CDR3. Germline V lookup: CDR1 SGHRS, CDR2 YFSETQ. V dropped 4 bases and J dropped 3; count of bases not matched to a gene: 6. Here the CDR3 DNA reads TGCGCCAGCAGCCGTGGAGGGACAGGGGAAGAGACCCAGTACTTC. This gives the protein CASSRGGTGEETQYF.

This clone was found a few times. This rearrangement joins TRBV27 to TRBJ2-7; D uncertain. Per the germline V gene, CDR1 is MNHEY and CDR2 is SMNVEV (reference sequence). CDR3 length: 13 residues. CDR3 protein: CDNTKGSPYEQYF. CDR3 DNA sequence: TGTGACAATACCAAGGGTTCCCCCTACGAGCAGTACTTC.

The chain uses TRBV5-1 and TRBJ2-4; tentatively, D is TRBD2 (5 bases). This CDR3 contains 14 residues. V was pared by 1 base and J by 8 bases, with 13 bases between. Germline CDR1 reads SGHRS; CDR2 reads YFSETQ. CDR3 residues: CASSLRPAVDIQYF. The CDR3 DNA sequence: TGCGCCAGCAGCTTGAGGCCAGCGGTGGACATTCAGTACTTC.

The chain has TRBV28 and TRBJ1-1, with a tentative D call TRBD1 (5 bases). The V end was cut by 5 bases, the J end by 1 base, with 11 bases between. Germline V gene lookup returns CDR1 MDHEN and CDR2 SYDVKM. CDR3 length: 14 residues. CDR3 residues: CASSIGTENTEAFF. Written as DNA, the CDR3 is TGTGCCAGCAGTATCGGGACGGAGAACACTGAAGCTTTCTTT.

The chain joins TRBV10-2 to TRBJ2-7; D is possibly TRBD1 (5 bases). Germline V gives CDR1 WSHSY, CDR2 SAAADI. Trimming took off 3 bases at V and 0 bases at J, with 12 bases between the two ends. The CDR3 loop spans 15 amino acids. CDR3 residues: CASSDWAGNSYEQYF. The CDR3 DNA is TGCGCCAGCAGTGATTGGGCAGGGAACTCCTACGAGCAGTACTTC.

This clone was found once. J is TRBJ2-5 and V is TRBV9; no firm D call. Germline CDR1 and CDR2: SGDLS and YYNGEE. The CDR3 spans 15 residues. The germline V and J ends were trimmed by 3 bases and 3 bases, with 15 bases remaining between them. CDR3 nucleotide sequence: TGTGCCAGCAGCGCCCGACCGGGCCTTAAAGAGACCCAGTACTTC. This translates into CASSARPGLKETQYF.

V is TRBV12-5 and J is TRBJ1-1; 7 bases line up with TRBD1. V shed 3 bases and J 3 bases; nucleotides not matched to a gene: 19. The CDR3 length is 19 residues. Germline V CDR1 and CDR2: LGHNT, FRNRAP. CDR3 residues: CASGLELLHPTGRDTEAFF. In DNA form, the CDR3 reads TGTGCTAGTGGTTTAGAGCTCCTCCACCCGACAGGGAGGGACACTGAAGCTTTCTTT.

The rearrangement joins TRBV9 to TRBJ1-2, with D tentatively TRBD1 (6 bases). Trimming removed 4 bases at V and 4 bases at J, with 17 bases between. CDR1 and CDR2 from the germline V gene are SGDLS and YYNGEE. The length of the CDR3 is 15 residues. As DNA, the CDR3 is TGTGCCAGCAGCCCCACTTGGGGGGGCTCCTATGGCTACACCTTC. Encoded protein: CASSPTWGGSYGYTF.

This clone showed up just a few times. V and J are TRBV19 and TRBJ1-1; tentatively, D is TRBD1 (6 bases). The CDR3 covers 15 residues. V shed 3 bases and J shed 5 bases, with 16 bases lying between them. The germline V gene encodes CDR1 LNHDA and CDR2 SQIVND (reference sequence). The chain's CDR3 is CASSMSSQGSTEAFF. The CDR3 coding sequence is TGTGCCAGTAGTATGTCGTCCCAGGGGAGTACTGAAGCTTTCTTT.